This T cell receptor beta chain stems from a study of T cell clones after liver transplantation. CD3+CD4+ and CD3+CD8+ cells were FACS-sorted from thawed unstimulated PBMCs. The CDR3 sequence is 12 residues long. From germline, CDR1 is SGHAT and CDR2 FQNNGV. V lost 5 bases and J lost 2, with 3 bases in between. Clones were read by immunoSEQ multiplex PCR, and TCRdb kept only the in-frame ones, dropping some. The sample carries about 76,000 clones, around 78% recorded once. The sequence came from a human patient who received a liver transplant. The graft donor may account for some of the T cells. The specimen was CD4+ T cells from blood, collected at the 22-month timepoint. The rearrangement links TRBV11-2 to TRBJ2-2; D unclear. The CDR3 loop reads CASSGNTGELFF. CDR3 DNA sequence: TGTGCCAGCAGCGGCAACACCGGGGAGCTGTTTTTT.